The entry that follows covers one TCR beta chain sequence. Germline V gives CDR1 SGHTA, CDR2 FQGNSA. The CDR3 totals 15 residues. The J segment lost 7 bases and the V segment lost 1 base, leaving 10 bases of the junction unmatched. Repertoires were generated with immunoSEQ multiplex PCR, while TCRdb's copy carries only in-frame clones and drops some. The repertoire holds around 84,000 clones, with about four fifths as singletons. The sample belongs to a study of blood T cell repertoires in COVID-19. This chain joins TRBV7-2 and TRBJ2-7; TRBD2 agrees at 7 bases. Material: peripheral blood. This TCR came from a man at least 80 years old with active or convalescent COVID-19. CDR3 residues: CASSLVVAGAQEQYF. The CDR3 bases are TGTGCCAGCAGCTTAGTGGTAGCGGGTGCTCAGGAGCAGTACTTC.